Listed here are 24 T cell receptor beta chains from one sample, sequenced in a study of OX40 agonist ivuxolimab in advanced cancers. Method: immunoSEQ multiplex PCR; TCRdb's copy keeps in-frame clones and lacks some. This table holds roughly 18,000 clones, 70% to 90% found once. The specimen comprised CD4+ or CD8+ T cells sorted from blood, sampled in a trial of the OX40 agonist ivuxolimab. All receptors come from an adult with an advanced solid tumor such as melanoma, head and neck, liver or kidney cancer.

This rearrangement joins TRBV2 to TRBJ2-7; 8 bases are a match to TRBD2. This CDR3 has 14 amino acids. V was pared by 5 bases and J by 4 bases, with 7 bases of the junction left unmatched. Germline V gene data show CDR1 as SNHLY and CDR2 as FYNNEI. The CDR3 protein is CASSLSGGEYEQYF. CDR3 nucleotides: TGTGCCAGCAGTCTCAGCGGGGGCGAGTACGAGCAGTACTTC.

This clone was observed a single time. V usage is TRBV19 and J usage is TRBJ1-5; D is perhaps TRBD1 (6 bases). This CDR3 is built from 11 residues. Deletions cut 8 bases from V and 6 bases from J, with 8 bases between. The V gene's germline CDR1 is LNHDA and CDR2 SQIVND (reference sequence). The chain's CDR3 is CASGGRQPQHF. In DNA form, the CDR3 reads TGTGCCAGTGGGGGGCGTCAGCCCCAGCATTTT.

The chain joins TRBV7-6 to TRBJ1-4, with TRBD1 identical over 7 bases. J was trimmed by 5 bases and V by 1 base; bases with no gene match: 10. This CDR3 spans 17 amino acids. Germline V gene data show CDR1 as SGHVS and CDR2 as FNYEAQ. The CDR3 region is CASSLVGRDSKNEKLFF. DNA for the CDR3: TGTGCCAGCAGCTTAGTTGGGCGGGACAGCAAGAATGAAAAACTGTTTTTT.

V is TRBV9 and J is TRBJ2-1; possibly TRBD2 for D (5 bases). V lost 0 bases and J lost 4, with 11 bases in between. Germline V lookup: CDR1 SGDLS, CDR2 YYNGEE. CDR3 length: 15 amino acids. The CDR3 spells CASSVVMDLYNEQFF. CDR3 nucleotides: TGTGCCAGCAGCGTAGTTATGGACTTATACAATGAGCAGTTCTTC.

This chain uses TRBV10-2 with TRBJ2-3; 9 nucleotides align to TRBD2. The CDR3 consists of 11 residues. The J segment lost 9 bases and the V segment lost 10 bases, leaving 5 bases of the junction unmatched. CDR1 and CDR2 from the germline V gene are WSHSY and SAAADI. The DNA for the CDR3 is TGCGCCACCTCTAGCGGGACCACGCAGTATTTT. Its protein is CATSSGTTQYF.

J is TRBJ2-2 and V is TRBV5-8; 12 bases are shared with TRBD2. The CDR3 sequence is 17 residues long. Trimming took 6 bases from V and 4 from J; bases not matched to a gene: 10. Germline CDR1 is SGHTS and CDR2 is YDEGEE. CDR3 nucleotide sequence: TGTGCCAGCACCGGCGGACTAGCGGGACCGGGCACCGGGGAGCTGTTTTTT. Protein product: CASTGGLAGPGTGELFF.

This clone has a single count. The CDR3 spells CASGLRDSSYNEQFF. Written as DNA, the CDR3 is TGTGCCAGCGGGCTCCGGGACAGCTCCTACAATGAGCAGTTCTTC. The J gene is TRBJ2-1, the V gene TRBV28, with 7 bases fitting TRBD1. After removal of 8 bases from V and 0 bases from J, the junction contained 7 bases not matched to a gene. Germline V gene data show CDR1 as MDHEN and CDR2 as SYDVKM. The CDR3 is made up of 15 amino acids.

The DNA for the CDR3 is TGTGCCAGCAGTACCACAGATACGCAGTATTTT. Translation gives CASSTTDTQYF. V gene TRBV6-5 combines with J gene TRBJ2-3; D call uncertain. This CDR3 has 11 amino acids. The germline V gene has CDR1 MNHEY and CDR2 SVGAGI. The V gene lost 5 bases and the J gene lost 2 bases, with 2 bases spanning the gap.

The V and J genes are TRBV28 and TRBJ1-5, with unresolved D. This CDR3 is built from 15 residues. V lost 4 bases and J 4 bases, leaving 14 bases between the germline ends. Germline lookup yields CDR1 MDHEN and CDR2 SYDVKM. The CDR3, as DNA: TGTGCCAGCAGTTCCCGGGTCGTAGGGAATCAGCCCCAGCATTTT. The encoded protein is CASSSRVVGNQPQHF. Full variable domain (missing parts from reference TRBV28 and TRBJ1-5): DVKVTQSSRYLVKRTGEKVFLECVQDMDHENMFWYRQDPGLGLRLIYFSYDVKMKEKGDIPEGYSVSREKKERFSLILESASTNQTSMYLCASSSRVVGNQPQHFGDGTRLSIL.

The rearrangement joins TRBV5-1 to TRBJ1-1, with 8 bases matching TRBD1. In germline, CDR1 is SGHRS, CDR2 YFSETQ. J lost 2 bases, V lost 1 base, and 4 bases had no gene match. This CDR3 comprises 15 residues. CDR3 DNA sequence: TGCGCCAGCAGCTTGTCGACAGGGGCCAACACTGAAGCTTTCTTT. Translation: CASSLSTGANTEAFF.

The V and J genes are TRBV19 and TRBJ2-2; D gene uncertain. V was pared by 6 bases and J by 4 bases, with 12 bases between. Per the germline V gene, CDR1 is LNHDA and CDR2 is SQIVND (reference sequence). The CDR3 has 14 residues. Written as DNA, the CDR3 is TGTGCCAGTAGAATCATTGTGGGCACCGGGGAGCTGTTTTTT. This translates into CASRIIVGTGELFF.

The chain is built from TRBV7-3 and TRBJ2-1; 8 bases fit TRBD2. The CDR3 consists of 15 residues. Looked up from germline, CDR1 is SGHTA and CDR2 is FQGTGA. Unmatched junction bases numbered 8, after V lost 5 bases and J lost 5 bases. In DNA, the CDR3 is TGTGCCAGCAGCCCTTCGGGGCGGGAGGACAATGAGCAGTTCTTC. It encodes CASSPSGREDNEQFF. The whole variable domain, filled in from reference TRBV7-3 and TRBJ2-1, reads GAGVSQTPSNKVTEKGKYVELRCDPISGHTALYWYRQSLGQGPEFLIYFQGTGAADDSGLPNDRFFAVRPEGSVSTLKIQRTERGDSAVYLCASSPSGREDNEQFFGPGTRLTVL.

The chain uses TRBV2 and TRBJ2-5, with 14 nucleotides matching TRBD2. The V gene's germline CDR1 is SNHLY and CDR2 FYNNEI. This CDR3 region has 16 residues. The V and J ends lost 6 bases and 2 bases, in that order; junction bases with no gene match: 5. The CDR3 spells CASSGLAGGPQETQYF. The DNA of the CDR3 is TGTGCCAGCAGCGGACTAGCGGGAGGACCGCAAGAGACCCAGTACTTC. The entire variable domain, with the rest obtained from reference TRBV2 and TRBJ2-5, is as follows: EPEVTQTPSHQVTQMGQEVILRCVPISNHLYFYWYRQILGQKVEFLVSFYNNEISEKSEIFDDQFSVERPDGSNFTLKIRSTKLEDSAMYFCASSGLAGGPQETQYFGPGTRLLVL.

The sample holds a few counts of this clone. This chain connects TRBV27 to TRBJ1-6, with 10 bases fitting TRBD1. This CDR3 spans 14 amino acids. The trim removed 2 bases at V and 12 bases at J, leaving 4 bases unmatched. Germline V gives CDR1 MNHEY, CDR2 SMNVEV (reference sequence). The CDR3: CASSLGTGVGPLHF. CDR3 nucleotides: TGTGCCAGCAGTTTAGGGACAGGGGTTGGACCCCTCCACTTT.

This clone turned up a few times. The rearrangement uses TRBV27 and TRBJ2-1; no clear D gene. Germline V gives CDR1 MNHEY, CDR2 SMNVEV (reference sequence). The V end was cut by 6 bases, the J end by 1 base, with 10 bases between. The CDR3 covers 14 residues. The CDR3 DNA sequence: TGTGCCAGCAGCAGGACGGAGTCCTACAATGAGCAGTTCTTC. It specifies CASSRTESYNEQFF.

The chain couples TRBV19 to TRBJ1-5; unclear D gene. The V end lost 6 bases, the J end lost 2 bases, and 11 bases lay between the germline ends. Germline V CDR1 and CDR2: LNHDA, SQIVND (reference sequence). The CDR3 is 14 amino acids. The CDR3 coding sequence is TGTGCCAGTAGGGACTTCTCCGGCAATCAGCCCCAGCATTTT. It specifies CASRDFSGNQPQHF.

This sequence joins TRBV6-5 and TRBJ1-1; D gene uncertain. This CDR3 is 13 amino acids long. Trimming shortened V by 2 bases and J by 2 bases, and 6 bases separated the two germline ends. CDR1 MNHEY and CDR2 SVGAGI come from the germline V gene. The CDR3 DNA follows: TGTGCCAGCAGTTACCGGGGAAACACTGAAGCTTTCTTT. It is translated as CASSYRGNTEAFF.

This chain uses TRBV7-9 with TRBJ2-7; either TRBD1 or TRBD2 may supply D (5 bases each). CDR1 is SEHNR, CDR2 FQNEAQ, per germline (reference sequence). The CDR3 has 13 residues. Deletions cut 5 bases from V and 2 bases from J, with 10 bases between. This CDR3 is CASSPGATYEQYF. The CDR3 region has the DNA TGTGCCAGCAGCCCCGGGGCTACCTACGAGCAGTACTTC.

This rearrangement joins TRBV14 to TRBJ2-7; possible D gene TRBD2, 5 bases. In germline, CDR1 is SGHDN, CDR2 FVKESK. The CDR3 runs to 14 residues. The V end was cut by 1 base, the J end by 5 bases, with 12 bases between. CDR3 residues: CASSQVVEGDEQYF. Here the CDR3 DNA reads TGTGCCAGCAGCCAAGTTGTAGAGGGTGACGAGCAGTACTTC.

The sample holds one count of this clone. The chain has TRBV20-1 and TRBJ1-2; D gene ambiguous. This CDR3 is built from 9 residues. With 6 bases removed from V and 4 bases from J, the gap between germline ends came to 3 bases. Germline loops: CDR1 DFQATT, CDR2 SNEGSKA (reference sequence). CDR3 DNA: TGCAGTGCAAGCTATGGCTACACCTTC. Translated, it gives CSASYGYTF.

V usage is TRBV9 and J usage is TRBJ2-7, with TRBD1 as a possible D gene (5 bases). Germline assignment: CDR1 SGDLS and CDR2 YYNGEE. The CDR3 spans 15 residues. The V end was cut by 0 bases, the J end by 2 bases, with 12 bases between. CDR3 loop: CASSVASGSPYEQYF. The CDR3 DNA reads TGTGCCAGCAGCGTAGCTTCAGGGTCCCCCTACGAGCAGTACTTC.

The chain has TRBV18 and TRBJ1-2; TRBD1 matches 9 bases. The V gene end was trimmed by 4 bases and the J gene end by 4 bases; junction bases not matched to a gene: 10. The CDR3 is 16 amino acids. Germline CDR1 is KGHSH and CDR2 is LQKENI. For the CDR3, the DNA is TGTGCCAGCTCACGCTTGTGGGGACAGGGAGGCTATGGCTACACCTTC. Its translation: CASSRLWGQGGYGYTF.

The chain is built from TRBV25-1 and TRBJ2-1; 10 bases fit TRBD2. CDR3 size: 14 residues. Trimming took 4 bases from V and 7 from J; bases not matched to a gene: 4. In germline, CDR1 is MGHDK, CDR2 SYGVNS. The chain's CDR3 is CASSVPGLANEQFF. Here the CDR3 DNA reads TGTGCCAGCAGTGTCCCGGGACTAGCGAATGAGCAGTTCTTC. The full variable domain, with the rest looked up from reference TRBV25-1 and TRBJ2-1, is EADIYQTPRYLVIGTGKKITLECSQTMGHDKMYWYQQDPGMELHLIHYSYGVNSTEKGDLSSESTVSRIRTEHFPLTLESARPSHTSQYLCASSVPGLANEQFFGPGTRLTVL.

A single count supports this clone. The chain recombines TRBV10-3 with TRBJ2-5; no definite D call. V gave up 10 bases and J gave up 4 bases, with 16 bases separating them. This CDR3 spans 13 amino acids. Germline CDR1 ENHRY, CDR2 SYGVKD. The CDR3 loop reads CATRNPLIETQYF. For the CDR3, the DNA is TGTGCCACGAGAAACCCGCTTATAGAGACCCAGTACTTC.